A single T cell receptor beta chain is shown here with its context. The sample comes from a study of blood T cell repertoires in COVID-19. Study-wide context: The United States, Italy and Spain were the sources of the acute and convalescent COVID-19 samples.

Between the trimmed V and J ends, which lost 5 bases and 2 bases, there was a span of 18 bases. Germline lookup yields CDR1 SGHVS and CDR2 FNYEAQ. The CDR3 is made up of 16 amino acids. Using immunoSEQ multiplex PCR, the repertoire was profiled, and TCRdb retains in-frame clones only, with some absent. The table records some 330,000 clones, approximately 92% of them present only once. The receptor comes from a woman between 25 and 40 years old who had recovered from COVID-19. Material: PBMCs or T cells enriched from blood (not recorded which). The chain recombines TRBV7-6 with TRBJ1-2; D is possibly TRBD1 (6 bases). The DNA for the CDR3 is TGTGCCAGCAGCAAAGGGCAACAGGGTTTGAACTATGGCTACACCTTC. Protein sequence: CASSKGQQGLNYGYTF.